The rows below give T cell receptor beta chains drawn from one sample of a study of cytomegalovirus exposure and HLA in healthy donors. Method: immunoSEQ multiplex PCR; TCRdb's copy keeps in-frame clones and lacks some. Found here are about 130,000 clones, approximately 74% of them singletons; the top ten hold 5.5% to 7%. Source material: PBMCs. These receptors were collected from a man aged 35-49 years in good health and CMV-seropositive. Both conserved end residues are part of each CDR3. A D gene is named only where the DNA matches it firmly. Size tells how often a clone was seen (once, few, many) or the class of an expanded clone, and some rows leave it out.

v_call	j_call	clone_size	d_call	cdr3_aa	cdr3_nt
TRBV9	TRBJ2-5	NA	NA	CASSVDPGGGIQETQYF	TGTGCCAGCAGCGTAGACCCCGGCGGGGGCATCCAAGAGACCCAGTACTTC
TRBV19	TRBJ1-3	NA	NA	CASSGERGNTIYF	TGTGCCAGTAGTGGAGAAAGGGGAAACACCATATATTTT
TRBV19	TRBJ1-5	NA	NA	CASSGLGQPQHF	TGTGCCAGCTCAGGGTTGGGGCAGCCCCAGCATTTT
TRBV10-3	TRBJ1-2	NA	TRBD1	CAISGDRADGYTF	TGTGCCATCAGTGGAGACAGGGCCGATGGCTACACCTTC
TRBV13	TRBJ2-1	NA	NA	CASSLERVANEQFF	TGTGCCAGCAGCTTAGAACGGGTAGCCAATGAGCAGTTCTTC
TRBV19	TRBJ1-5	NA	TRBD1	CASSIGQGENQPQHF	TGTGCCAGTAGTATAGGCCAGGGGGAAAATCAGCCCCAGCATTTT
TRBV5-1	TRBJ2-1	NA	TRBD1	CASSSPQGSYNEQFF	TGCGCCAGCAGCTCGCCACAGGGGTCCTACAATGAGCAGTTCTTC
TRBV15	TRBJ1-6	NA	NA	CATSRDVSGNSPLHF	TGTGCCACCAGCAGAGATGTTTCGGGTAACTCACCCCTCCACTTT
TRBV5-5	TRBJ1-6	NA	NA	CASSLGLNSPLHF	TGTGCCAGCAGCTTGGGTCTGAATTCACCCCTCCACTTT
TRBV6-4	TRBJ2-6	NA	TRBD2	CASSDGTSGSGANVLTF	TGTGCCAGCAGTGACGGGACTAGCGGCTCTGGGGCCAACGTCCTGACTTTC
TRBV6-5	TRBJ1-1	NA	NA	CASRSGGHNTEAFF	TGTGCCAGCAGAAGCGGGGGCCACAACACTGAAGCTTTCTTT
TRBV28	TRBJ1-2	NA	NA	CASQLGHDGYTF	TGTGCCAGCCAATTGGGGCACGATGGCTACACCTTC
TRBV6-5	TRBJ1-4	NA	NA	CASRLSGANNEKLFF	TGTGCCAGCAGACTCTCAGGGGCCAACAATGAAAAACTGTTTTTT
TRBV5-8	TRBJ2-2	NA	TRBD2	CASSPGLAMNTGELFF	TGTGCCAGCAGCCCGGGACTAGCCATGAACACCGGGGAGCTGTTTTTT
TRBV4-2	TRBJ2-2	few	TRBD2	CASSQASGGAGELFF	TGTGCCAGCAGCCAAGCTAGCGGGGGGGCCGGGGAGCTGTTTTTT
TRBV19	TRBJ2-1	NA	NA	CASSIVQGGYNEQFF	TGTGCCAGTAGTATAGTGCAGGGAGGATACAATGAGCAGTTCTTC
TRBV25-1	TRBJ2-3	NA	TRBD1	CASSGTGLTQYF	TGTGCCAGCAGTGGGACAGGGCTTACGCAGTATTTT
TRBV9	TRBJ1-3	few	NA	CASSPAGSSGNTIYF	TGTGCCAGCAGCCCCGCTGGGAGCTCTGGAAACACCATATATTTT
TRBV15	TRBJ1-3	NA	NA	CATSRGGEGNTIYF	TGTGCCACCAGCAGAGGAGGAGAGGGAAACACCATATATTTT
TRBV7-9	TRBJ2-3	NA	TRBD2	CASSSRLAGVGTQYF	TGTGCCAGCAGCTCTAGACTAGCGGGAGTGGGTACGCAGTATTTT
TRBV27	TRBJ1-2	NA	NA	CASSLFSATNYGYTF	TGTGCCAGCAGTTTATTCAGCGCCACCAACTATGGCTACACCTTC
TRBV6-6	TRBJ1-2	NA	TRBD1	CASTGDRTYQGYTF	TGTGCCAGTACCGGGGACAGGACCTATCAAGGCTACACCTTC
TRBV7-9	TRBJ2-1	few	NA	CASSSDSHNEQFF	TGTGCCAGCAGCTCGGACAGCCACAATGAGCAGTTCTTC
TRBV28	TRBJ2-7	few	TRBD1	CASSFHLGQLTYEQYF	TGTGCCAGCAGTTTTCATTTGGGACAGCTAACCTACGAGCAGTACTTC
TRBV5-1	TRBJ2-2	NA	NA	CASSFRVGELFF	TGCGCCAGCAGCTTCAGGGTCGGGGAGCTGTTTTTT